The entry below describes one T cell receptor (beta chain). This record comes from a study of shared clonotypes between healthy human individuals. Libraries were prepared by immunoSEQ multiplex PCR; TCRdb keeps only in-frame clonotypes and omits some of them. The repertoire holds around 940,000 clones, with about 80% as singletons. Material for sequencing was memory CD4+ T cells sorted from blood. Indicated subset: CD45RA-negative fraction. This receptor was obtained from a man aged 18 to 30 in good health.

CDR3 sequence (DNA): TGCAGCGTGGGATGGGGGCTTCGCACAGATACGCAGTATTTT. This codes for CSVGWGLRTDTQYF. The chain employs TRBV29-1 and TRBJ2-3, with TRBD1 as a possible D gene (6 bases). The CDR3 length is 14 residues. Germline V gives CDR1 SQVTM, CDR2 ANQGSEA. The V end lost 6 bases, the J end lost 1 base, and 14 bases lay between the germline ends.